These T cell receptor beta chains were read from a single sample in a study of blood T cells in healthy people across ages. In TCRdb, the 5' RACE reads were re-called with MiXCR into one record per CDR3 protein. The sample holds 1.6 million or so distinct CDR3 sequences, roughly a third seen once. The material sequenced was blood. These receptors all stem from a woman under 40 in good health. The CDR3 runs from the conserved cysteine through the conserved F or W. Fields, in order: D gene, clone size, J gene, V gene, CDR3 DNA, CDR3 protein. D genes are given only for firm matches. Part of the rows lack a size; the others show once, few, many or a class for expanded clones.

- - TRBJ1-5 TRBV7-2 TGTGCCAGCAGCTCGGGCTTTCATCAGCCCCGGCATTTT CASSSGFHQPRHF
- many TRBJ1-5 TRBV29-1 TGCAGCGTTGCAGAGCGAAGCAATCAGCCCCAGCATTTT CSVAERSNQPQHF
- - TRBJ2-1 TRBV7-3 TGTGCCAGCAGCAAAAGGGCGGGATCAGGGGGTGATGAGCAGTTATTC CASSKRAGSGGDEQLF
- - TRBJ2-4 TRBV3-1 TGTGCCAGCAGCCAAGTCTCGAACCACGGGCAGTACTTC CASSQVSNHGQYF
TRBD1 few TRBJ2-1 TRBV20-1 TGCAGTGCAATTAGGACAGGGGGCGTTTACAATGAGCAGTTCTTC CSAIRTGGVYNEQFF
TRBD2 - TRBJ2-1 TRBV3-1 TGTGCCAACAAGCGGGGGGTATTCGGGGGGGAGCAGTTCTTC CANKRGVFGGEQFF
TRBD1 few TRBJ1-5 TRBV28 TGTGCCAGCAGTCTATCCGGGACAGGGGTTAATCAGCCCCAGCATTTT CASSLSGTGVNQPQHF
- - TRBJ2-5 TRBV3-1 TGTGCCAGCAGCTCAAGGTGGGGGGAATCCCAAGAGACCCAGTACTTC CASSSRWGESQETQYF
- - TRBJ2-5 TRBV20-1 TGCAGTACTAGAGACTATCTCCAAGAGACCCAGTACTTC CSTRDYLQETQYF
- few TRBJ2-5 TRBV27 TGTGCCAGCAGTTTTGGGGCATCCGGGATTGACTTGAAAGAGACCCAGTACTTC CASSFGASGIDLKETQYF
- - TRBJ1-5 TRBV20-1 TGCAGTGCTAATGTACCCGGGATCCTAAATGTTGGTCAGCCCCAGCATTTT CSANVPGILNVGQPQHF
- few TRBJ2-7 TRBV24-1 TGTGCCACCAGTGACGGCAGAGGGGAGCAGTACTTC CATSDGRGEQYF
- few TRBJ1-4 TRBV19 TGTGCCAGTAGTTCACAGGCAAATGAAAAACTGTTTTTT CASSSQANEKLFF
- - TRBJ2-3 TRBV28 TGTGCCAGCAGTCCGCCCCTTGAGCAGCTCAGGGGGCAGTATTTT CASSPPLEQLRGQYF
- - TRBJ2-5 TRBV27 TGTGCCAGCAGTGTTGGGACAAGGAGGCCCTTGGAGACCCAGTACTTC CASSVGTRRPLETQYF
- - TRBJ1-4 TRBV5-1 TGCGCCAGCAGCGGGACGGACCTAGCAAAACTGTTTTTT CASSGTDLAKLFF
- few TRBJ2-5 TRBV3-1 TGTGCCAGCAGCCTCAATATTGCAGAGACCCAGTACTTC CASSLNIAETQYF
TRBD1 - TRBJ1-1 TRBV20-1 TGCAGTGCCCATCAGACAGGGGGTAGCACTGAAGCTTTCTTT CSAHQTGGSTEAFF
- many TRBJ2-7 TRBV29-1 TGCAGCGGGACGTGGGACTCCTACGAGCAGTACTTC CSGTWDSYEQYF
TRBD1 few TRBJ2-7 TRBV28 TGTGCCAGCAGGGAGGGACAGGCCTACGAGCAGTACTTC CASREGQAYEQYF
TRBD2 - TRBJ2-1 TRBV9 TGTGCCAGCAGCACCGGGCCTAGCGGGGGGTTGTATGAGCAGTTCTTC CASSTGPSGGLYEQFF
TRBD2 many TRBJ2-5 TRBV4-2 TGTGCCAGCAGCCAGACTAGAAGCGGGGGGGACCAAGAGACCCAGTACTTC CASSQTRSGGDQETQYF
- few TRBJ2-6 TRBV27 TGTGCCAGCAGTTTATCGTCCGTGGGGAGCTCTGGGGCCAACGTCCTGACTTTC CASSLSSVGSSGANVLTF
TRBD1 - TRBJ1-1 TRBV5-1 TGCGCCAGCAGCTTGGAGCAGGGGGCCAAGGCGACTGAAGCTTTCTTT CASSLEQGAKATEAFF
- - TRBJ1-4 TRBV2 TGTGCCAGCAGTGAAGAGGATGAAAAACTGTTTTTT CASSEEDEKLFF